This T cell receptor beta chain was sequenced for a study of CD4 T cells in relation to SARS-CoV-2 and coronaviruses (dated by TCRdb to about 2021). General notes on the study: In the ViraFEST assay, PBMCs were cultured with antigen for about 11 days, after which TCR beta CDR3s were sequenced to identify clonal expansions specific to the antigen. A different TCR-beta assay, based on Illumina, was used to sequence expansion assays from other donors in the study. The Adaptive Biotechnologies TCR-sequencing kit was used for samples from a few pre-COVID donors and for the naive versus memory experiments, whereas the other data were Illumina-based. Using patient-derived lymphoblastoid cell lines, the shared crossreactive spike epitopes were mapped to their HLA restriction. The study assessed, at the TCR clonotype level, memory CD4+ T cell crossreactivity between SARS-CoV-2 and common cold coronavirus spike proteins. An HIV-1 Nef peptide pool or a no-peptide culture served as the negative reference condition. What the research found in general, with its limitations: The study was limited by small numbers of patients and tested TCRs. Because no donor provided both pre-pandemic and post-infection samples, tracing the source of pre-existing responses was limited. Roughly 65% of donors had memory CD4+ clonotypes that crossrecognized SARS-CoV-2 and at least one common cold coronavirus spike. Because the crossreactivity analysis focused on spike protein, crossreactivity against other viral proteins was not assessed. Compared with monoreactive clones, crossreactive clones had significantly weaker SARS-CoV-2-driven expansion, a result consistent with antigenic imprinting.

Library preparation used the immunoSEQ multiplex PCR assay. The authors' analysis ran thus. During preprocessing, nonproductive sequences were removed, as were CDR3s that did not start with C, did not end with F or W, or were shorter than 7 amino acids. The MANAFEST web app was used to call antigen-specific clonotypes on the basis of expansion compared with the reference and with other culture wells. A clone was considered positive if significant expansion relative to the reference culture was observed in 2 of 3 replicate wells at an FDR below 0.05. A further requirement for positive clones was significant expansion compared with all other tandem wells, along with an odds ratio above 5. Pairwise Levenshtein distance, computed with the stringdist R package after three terminal residues were trimmed from each end, was used as the measure of CDR3 homology. TCRdb holds this immuneACCESS table with in-frame rearrangements only. Some clones are missing; in checked studies, unresolved V genes explain under half, and the rest has no known cause. The V and J calls and clone size are taken from that table; D and trimming were inferred from the DNA. The sample yields approximately 20,000 clones; 70% to 90% were counted once. The ten largest clones capture approximately 11% of the sample.

Of note for this clone: Its antigen is unknown. No base quality information exists; no much larger clone differs at one position.

CD4+ T cells from unexposed donors were collected before the COVID-19 pandemic (2011-2018). Following 10 days of culture, the EasySep CD4+ T cell isolation kit was used to isolate CD4+ T cells. As cell numbers permitted, CD4+ T cells from unexposed donors were tested for reactivity to SARS-CoV-2 S and N and to four common cold coronavirus spike pools. Approximately 2.1 million PBMCs per well were cultured in IMDM with approximately 4.8% human AB serum and 8.5 to 10 IU/ml IL-2. Half of the culture medium was replaced with fresh IL-2-containing medium on days 3 and 7. Each peptide culture condition was generally run in triplicate replicate wells. The leukapheresis product used for the unexposed donors was purchased from a commercial source. Ficoll-Paque PLUS gradient centrifugation was used to isolate PBMCs from either whole blood or leukapheresis product. The PBMCs went either fresh into the expansion assay or into cryopreservation at -140 degrees C. The QIAamp Micro DNA Kit was used to extract genomic DNA from the CD4+ T cells.

CDR1 and CDR2, per the germline V gene (reference sequence), are LNHDA and SQIVND. From the cysteine through the phenylalanine, the CDR3 covers 15 amino acids. Only CDR3 DNA remains: 45 bases, in frame from the first base. V is cut back by 6 bases and J by 3 bases, with 7 bases in the junction unmatched. The receptor's source is a human donor in good health. The specimen was CD4+ T cells from PBMCs, cultured in vitro. The chain employs TRBV19 and TRBJ1-4, and TRBD1 matches 7 of the central bases. The DNA sequence is TGTGCCAGTAGGGGGATCGGGACAGCTAATGAAAAACTGTTTTTT. This translates into CASRGIGTANEKLFF.